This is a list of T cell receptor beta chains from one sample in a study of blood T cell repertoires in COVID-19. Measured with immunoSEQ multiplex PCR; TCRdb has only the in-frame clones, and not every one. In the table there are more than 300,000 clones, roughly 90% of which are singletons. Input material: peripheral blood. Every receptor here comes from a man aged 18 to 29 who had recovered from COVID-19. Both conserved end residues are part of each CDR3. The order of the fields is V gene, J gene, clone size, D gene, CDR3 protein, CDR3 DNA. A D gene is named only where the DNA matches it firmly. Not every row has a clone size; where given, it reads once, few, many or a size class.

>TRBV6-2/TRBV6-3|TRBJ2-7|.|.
CASSSAYEQYF
TGTGCCAGCAGTTCGGCCTACGAGCAGTACTTC
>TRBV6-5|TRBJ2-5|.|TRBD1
CASSYGTGGETQYF
TGTGCCAGCAGCTATGGGACAGGGGGGGAGACCCAGTACTTC
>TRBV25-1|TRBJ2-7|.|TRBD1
CASSDHGTGGFVYEQYF
TGTGCCAGCAGTGATCATGGGACAGGGGGCTTTGTCTACGAGCAGTACTTC
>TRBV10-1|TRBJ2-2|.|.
CASSPWPRGNTGELFF
TGCGCCAGCAGCCCTTGGCCCCGGGGAAACACCGGGGAGCTGTTTTTT
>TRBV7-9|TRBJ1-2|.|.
CASSLAGGQGNYGYTF
TGTGCCAGCAGCTTAGCTGGTGGGCAGGGTAACTATGGCTACACCTTC
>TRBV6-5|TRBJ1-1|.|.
CASIRGGRDTEAFF
TGTGCCAGCATAAGGGGGGGGCGAGACACTGAAGCTTTCTTT
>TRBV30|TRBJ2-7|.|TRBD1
CAWSPGTGISAYEQYF
TGTGCCTGGAGCCCCGGGACAGGTATAAGCGCCTACGAGCAGTACTTC
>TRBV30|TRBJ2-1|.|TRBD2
CAWTLGLAPYNEQFF
TGTGCCTGGACTCTGGGACTAGCGCCTTACAATGAGCAGTTCTTC
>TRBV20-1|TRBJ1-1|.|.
CSASKQLNTEAFF
TGCAGTGCTAGTAAACAGCTGAACACTGAAGCTTTCTTT
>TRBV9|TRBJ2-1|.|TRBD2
CASSVDGTSGRPEQFF
TGTGCCAGCAGCGTAGACGGGACTAGCGGGAGACCAGAGCAGTTCTTC
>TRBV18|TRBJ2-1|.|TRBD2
CASSRAGGPSSSYNEQFF
TGTGCCAGCTCAAGGGCGGGAGGGCCTTCGAGCTCCTACAATGAGCAGTTCTTC
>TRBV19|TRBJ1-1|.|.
CASSIEGRTGPPEAFF
TGTGCCAGTAGTATAGAAGGGAGGACGGGGCCCCCTGAAGCTTTCTTT
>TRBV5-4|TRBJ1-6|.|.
CASSLRGAYSPLHF
TGTGCCAGCAGCTTGCGGGGAGCATATTCACCCCTCCACTTT
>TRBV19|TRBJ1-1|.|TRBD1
CASSRDRNTEAFF
TGTGCCAGTAGTCGGGACAGGAACACTGAAGCTTTCTTT
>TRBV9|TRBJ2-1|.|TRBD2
CASSVGPAGGYNEQFF
TGTGCCAGCAGCGTAGGTCCTGCGGGGGGGTACAATGAGCAGTTCTTC
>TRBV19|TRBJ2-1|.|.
CASSVASGSEVFF
.
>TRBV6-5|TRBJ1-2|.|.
CASSYSDLTGPYGYTF
TGTGCCAGCAGTTACTCAGACCTGACAGGCCCCTATGGCTACACCTTC
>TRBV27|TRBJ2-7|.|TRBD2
CQAGTNAYEQYF
TGCCAAGCCGGGACTAACGCCTACGAGCAGTACTTC
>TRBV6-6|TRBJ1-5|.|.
CASSYPTLTGNQPQHF
TGTGCCAGCAGTTACCCAACACTTACAGGGAATCAGCCCCAGCATTTT
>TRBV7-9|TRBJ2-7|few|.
CASSLGHNYEQYF
TGTGCCAGCAGCTTAGGGCATAACTACGAGCAGTACTTC
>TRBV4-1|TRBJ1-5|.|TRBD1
CASSQKGKSDRVNQPQHF
TGCGCCAGCAGCCAAAAGGGGAAATCAGACAGGGTAAATCAGCCCCAGCATTTT
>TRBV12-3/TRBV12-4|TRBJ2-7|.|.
CATRTSGSYEQYF
TGTGCCACCCGGACGAGCGGGTCCTACGAGCAGTACTTC
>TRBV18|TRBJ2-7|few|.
CASSPRRQLPGYEQYF
TGTGCCAGCTCACCACGGAGACAGCTACCGGGCTACGAGCAGTACTTC
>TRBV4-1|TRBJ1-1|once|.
CASSHLGGVDTEAFF
TGCGCCAGCAGCCATTTGGGGGGGGTCGACACTGAAGCTTTCTTT
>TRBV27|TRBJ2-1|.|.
CASSLFLQGEQVF
TGTGCCAGCAGTTTATTTTTACAGGGTGAGCAAGTCTTC
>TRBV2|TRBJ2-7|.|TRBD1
CASNPRDSSYEQYF
TGTGCCAGCAACCCTCGGGACAGCTCCTACGAGCAGTACTTC